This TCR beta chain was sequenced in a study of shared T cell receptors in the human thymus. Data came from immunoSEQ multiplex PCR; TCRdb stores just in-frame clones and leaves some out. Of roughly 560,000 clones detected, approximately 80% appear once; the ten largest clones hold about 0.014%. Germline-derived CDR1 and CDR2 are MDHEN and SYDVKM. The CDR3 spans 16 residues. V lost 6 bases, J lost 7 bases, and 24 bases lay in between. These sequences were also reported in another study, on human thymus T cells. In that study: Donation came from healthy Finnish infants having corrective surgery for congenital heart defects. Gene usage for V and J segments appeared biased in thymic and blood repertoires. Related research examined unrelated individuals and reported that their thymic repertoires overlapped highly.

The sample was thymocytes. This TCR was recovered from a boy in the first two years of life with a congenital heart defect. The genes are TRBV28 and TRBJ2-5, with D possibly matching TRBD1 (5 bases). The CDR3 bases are TGTGCCAGCAGGGAACGCAATCAAGACAGCCTCGGGACCCAGTACTTC. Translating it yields CASRERNQDSLGTQYF.